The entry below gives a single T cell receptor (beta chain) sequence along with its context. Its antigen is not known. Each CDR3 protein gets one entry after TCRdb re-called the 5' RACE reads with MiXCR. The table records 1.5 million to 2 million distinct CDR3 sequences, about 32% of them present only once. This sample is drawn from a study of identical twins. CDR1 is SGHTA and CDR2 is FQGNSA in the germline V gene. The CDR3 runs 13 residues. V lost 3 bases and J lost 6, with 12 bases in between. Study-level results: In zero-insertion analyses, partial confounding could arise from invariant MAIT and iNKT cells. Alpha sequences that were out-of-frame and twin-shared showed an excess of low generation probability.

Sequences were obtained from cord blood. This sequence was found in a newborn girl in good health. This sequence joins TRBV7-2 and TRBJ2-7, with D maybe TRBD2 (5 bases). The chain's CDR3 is CASSLRVEGEQYF. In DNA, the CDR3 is TGTGCCAGCAGCTTGAGGGTCGAGGGCGAGCAGTACTTC.